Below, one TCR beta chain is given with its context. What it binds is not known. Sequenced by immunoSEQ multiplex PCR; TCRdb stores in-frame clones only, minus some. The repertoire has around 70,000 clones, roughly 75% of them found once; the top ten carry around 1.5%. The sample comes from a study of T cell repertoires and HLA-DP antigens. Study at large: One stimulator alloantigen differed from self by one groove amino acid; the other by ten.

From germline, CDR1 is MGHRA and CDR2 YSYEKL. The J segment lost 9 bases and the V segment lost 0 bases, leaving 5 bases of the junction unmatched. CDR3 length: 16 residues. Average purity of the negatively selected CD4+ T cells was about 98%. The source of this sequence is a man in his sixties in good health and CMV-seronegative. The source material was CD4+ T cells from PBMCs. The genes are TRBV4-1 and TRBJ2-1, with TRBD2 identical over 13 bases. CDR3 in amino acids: CASSQDTSGGAREQFF. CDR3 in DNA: TGCGCCAGCAGCCAAGATACTAGCGGGGGGGCCCGTGAGCAGTTCTTC.